This T cell receptor beta chain was found in a study of siplizumab effects on memory and regulatory T cells. This clone has a single count. What it recognizes is unknown. General study results and limits: Many proliferating CD4+ or CD8+ clones remained unclassified. Roughly 75-96% of them could not be assigned either a naive or a memory phenotype. Of the alloreactive clones, only a minor fraction mapped to unstimulated subsets. Siplizumab significantly brought down the alloreactive sequences that trace back to unstimulated CD4+ memory cells.

Germline V lookup: CDR1 WSHSY, CDR2 SAAADI. There are 15 residues in the CDR3. Trimming removed 3 bases from V and 6 bases from J; junction bases left unmatched: 8. Roughly 100,000 TCR templates per sample were assayed. TCRdb's copy holds only in-frame clones and misses some; the assay was immunoSEQ multiplex PCR. Counted here are approximately 100,000 clones, over 90% occurring once; the ten biggest clones make up approximately 1.5%. The V and J genes are TRBV10-2 and TRBJ2-1, with TRBD1 matching 7 bases. This receptor was taken from a human donor in good health. Sequencing was performed on non-Treg CD4+ T cells sorted from blood. The CDR3 reads CASSDGQVIFNEQFF. CDR3 nucleotide sequence: TGCGCCAGCAGTGATGGACAGGTGATCTTCAATGAGCAGTTCTTC.